This T cell receptor beta chain was identified in a study of control samples from healthy donors and cancer patients. The V end was cut by 2 bases, the J end by 0 bases, with 10 bases between. This CDR3 is built from 16 residues. The germline V gene has CDR1 SGHVS and CDR2 FQNEAQ. The table came from immunoSEQ multiplex PCR; TCRdb's copy has only in-frame clones and leaves some out. The sample carries about 160,000 clones, 70% to 90% recorded once. The genes are TRBV7-8 and TRBJ1-4; D gene uncertain. This receptor was taken from a man aged 30 to 45 in good health. The sample was blood. The CDR3 region has the DNA TGTGCCAGCAGCTTAAGACTCCCGGCAACTAATGAAAAACTGTTTTTT. It encodes CASSLRLPATNEKLFF. Filled out from reference TRBV7-8 and TRBJ1-4, the complete variable domain reads GAGVSQSPRYKVAKRGQDVALRCDPISGHVSLFWYQQALGQGPEFLTYFQNEAQLDKSGLPSDRFFAERPEGSVSTLKIQRTQQEDSAVYLCASSLRLPATNEKLFFGSGTQLSVL.